The 11 T cell receptor beta chains presented below share a single source sample, sequenced in a study of siplizumab effects on memory and regulatory T cells. Generated by immunoSEQ multiplex PCR, the TCRdb table keeps only in-frame clones and is missing some. The table records 100,000 to 120,000 clones, just over 90% of them present only once. The material sequenced was CD4+ T cells sorted from blood. The receptors shown here come from a human donor in good health.

Only one count was recorded for this clone. J is TRBJ2-5 and V is TRBV25-1; 8 bases align to TRBD1. The V segment lost 8 bases and the J segment 4 bases; nucleotides outside the gene matches: 9. The CDR3 runs to 14 residues. The germline CDR1 and CDR2 sequences are MGHDK and SYGVNS. In DNA, the CDR3 is TGTGCCAGCGCTACTTCAGGGGGCGGAGAGACCCAGTACTTC. Translation gives CASATSGGGETQYF.

This clone was seen more than once but under ten times. The chain joins TRBV5-1 to TRBJ2-2; the D gene is possibly TRBD2 (7 bases). The CDR3 has 17 amino acids. The V gene lost 0 bases and the J gene lost 7 bases, with 19 bases spanning the gap. The germline V gene encodes CDR1 SGHRS and CDR2 YFSETQ. CDR3 coding DNA: TGCGCCAGCAGCTTGGCCGGGGGGCACGGGAGAAGCGGGGAGCTGTTTTTT. Amino acids: CASSLAGGHGRSGELFF. Supplemented by reference TRBV5-1 and TRBJ2-2, the full variable domain reads KAGVTQTPRYLIKTRGQQVTLSCSPISGHRSVSWYQQTPGQGLQFLFEYFSETQRNKGNFPGRFSGRQFSNSRSEMNVSTLELGDSALYLCASSLAGGHGRSGELFFGEGSRLTVL.

This chain links TRBV5-6 with TRBJ1-2, with 7 bases aligning to TRBD1. From germline, CDR1 is SGHDT and CDR2 YYEEEE. The CDR3 extends over 15 amino acids. V lost 5 bases to trimming and J lost 2 bases; unmatched junction nucleotides: 9. DNA of the CDR3: TGTGCCAGCAGAAAACCCACGACAGGGAACTATGGCTACACCTTC. It is translated as CASRKPTTGNYGYTF.

This clone was observed a handful of times. The chain uses TRBV6-1 and TRBJ2-7, with unresolved D. Germline V gene sequence: CDR1 MNHNS, CDR2 SASEGT. V dropped 3 bases and J dropped 4 bases, with 4 bases sitting between them. The CDR3 contains 11 residues. The CDR3 sequence is CASSEGYEQYF. The CDR3 DNA sequence: TGTGCCAGCAGTGAGGGGTACGAGCAGTACTTC.

The gene calls are TRBV29-1 and TRBJ1-1, with unresolved D. The CDR3 has 13 amino acids. With 3 bases removed from V and 0 bases from J, the gap between germline ends came to 8 bases. Germline V gene data show CDR1 as SQVTM and CDR2 as ANQGSEA. Here the CDR3 reads CSVERQMNTEAFF. The CDR3 DNA reads TGCAGCGTTGAGAGGCAGATGAACACTGAAGCTTTCTTT.

The rearrangement joins TRBV9 to TRBJ2-2, with 7 positions matching TRBD2. The ends lost 3 bases at V and 2 bases at J; junction bases unmatched: 10. The length of the CDR3 is 17 residues. Germline lookup yields CDR1 SGDLS and CDR2 YYNGEE. CDR3 sequence: CASSARFSSGNTGELFF. The CDR3 nucleotides are TGTGCCAGCAGCGCGAGGTTCTCTAGCGGAAACACCGGGGAGCTGTTTTTT.

The chain combines TRBV4-1 with TRBJ2-5; D perhaps matches TRBD2 (6 bases). Trimming removed 4 bases from V and 2 bases from J, with 14 bases in between. CDR3 length equals 15 residues. CDR1 MGHRA and CDR2 YSYEKL come from the germline V gene. CDR3 protein: CASSLTRGPQETQYF. DNA for the CDR3: TGCGCCAGCAGCCTAACGCGGGGTCCGCAAGAGACCCAGTACTTC.

The V gene is TRBV15, the J gene TRBJ2-1; D not resolved. Germline CDR1 reads LNHNV; CDR2 reads YYDKDF (reference sequence). Trimming removed 3 bases at V and 0 bases at J, with 3 bases between. CDR3 length equals 13 residues. The CDR3, as DNA: TGTGCCACCAGCAGGAGCTCCTACAATGAGCAGTTCTTC. It specifies CATSRSSYNEQFF.

The CDR3 nucleotides are TGTGCCAGCAGTTTCGCCAGGGGGCACTATGGCTACACCTTC. Protein sequence: CASSFARGHYGYTF. This chain joins TRBV27 and TRBJ1-2, with 8 bases identical to TRBD1. Trimming removed 3 bases from V and 3 bases from J; junction bases left unmatched: 3. Germline V lookup: CDR1 MNHEY, CDR2 SMNVEV (reference sequence). This CDR3 is built from 14 residues.

The V and J genes are TRBV29-1 and TRBJ1-2; 8 positions agree with TRBD1. The junction had 9 bases not matched to a gene; V was cut back by 5 bases and J by 4 bases. Looked up from germline, CDR1 is SQVTM and CDR2 is ANQGSEA. The CDR3 is 14 amino acids. CDR3 DNA sequence: TGCAGCGTTCTTGCAGGGGGCTCGCTCTATGGCTACACCTTC. It yields the protein CSVLAGGSLYGYTF.

The gene calls are TRBV19 and TRBJ2-2; 8 bases are shared with TRBD1. The germline V gene has CDR1 LNHDA and CDR2 SQIVND (reference sequence). The CDR3 loop spans 15 amino acids. J lost 6 bases, V lost 4 bases, and 7 bases had no gene match. For the CDR3, the DNA is TGTGCCAGTAGTACAGGGGGCTCGGGGGCCGGGGAGCTGTTTTTT. As protein: CASSTGGSGAGELFF. The complete variable domain, with remaining parts taken from reference TRBV19 and TRBJ2-2, reads DGGITQSPKYLFRKEGQNVTLSCEQNLNHDAMYWYRQDPGQGLRLIYYSQIVNDFQKGDIAEGYSVSREKKESFPLTVTSAQKNPTAFYLCASSTGGSGAGELFFGEGSRLTVL.